This T cell receptor (beta chain) was documented in a study of cytomegalovirus exposure and HLA in healthy donors. The CDR3 runs to 14 residues. J gave up 2 bases and V 2 bases, and 1 base lay outside the gene matches. In germline, CDR1 is KGHSH, CDR2 LQKENI. With 60 Vbeta and 13 Jbeta primers, the PCR was carried out. Sequencing was performed with immunoSEQ multiplex PCR; in TCRdb, only in-frame clones are kept and a portion is missing. The repertoire has about 160,000 clones, roughly 78% of them found once; the top ten carry about 7%. In this sample, this clone turned up once. The sequence was obtained from a man aged 35-49 years in good health and CMV-seropositive. The genes are TRBV18 and TRBJ1-2; 8 positions match TRBD1. The sample comprised PBMCs. For the CDR3, the DNA is TGTGCCAGCTCACCAGCAGGGGGCAACTATGGCTACACCTTC. Its protein is CASSPAGGNYGYTF.